The clone carrying this T cell receptor (beta chain) came up a few times. CDR1 is SEHNR and CDR2 is FQNEAQ in the germline V gene (reference sequence). The CDR3 is 17 amino acids. The junction had 18 bases not matched to a gene; V was cut back by 5 bases and J by 5 bases. In the original processing: The authors estimated nucleated cell counts from reference gene primer amplification. Only in-frame clones appear in the TCRdb table, and some are missing; sequencing was by immunoSEQ multiplex PCR. V, J and clone size are taken as reported in that table, and D and trimming were inferred from the DNA itself. The repertoire holds fewer than 250,000 clones, with about 88% as singletons. These data come from a study of blood T cell repertoires in COVID-19. Study summary: Both acute and convalescent COVID-19 samples were obtained from the United States, Italy and Spain. From T cells, B-cell-depleted T cells, or PBMCs came the material, which was cDNA or gDNA.

The chain recombines TRBV7-9 with TRBJ2-7; 7 bases agree with TRBD2. This receptor was obtained from a woman between 40 and 55 years old who had recovered from COVID-19. Sequenced input: peripheral blood. The CDR3 region is CASSVGRKSGAVDEQYF. The CDR3 DNA sequence: TGTGCCAGCAGCGTAGGAAGGAAAAGCGGGGCTGTAGACGAGCAGTACTTC.